Listed below are T cell receptor beta chains from one sample, sequenced in a study of T cells after posttransplantation cyclophosphamide. The data were produced by immunoSEQ multiplex PCR, yet TCRdb's version contains in-frame clones alone and is incomplete. The sample holds 20,000 to 30,000 clones, 86% seen once. Sample: PBMCs. Every receptor here comes from a woman aged 55-69 years with a blood cancer, CMV-positive, and with a related stem cell donor. Both conserved end residues are trimmed from each CDR3. A D gene is named only where the DNA matches it firmly.

V,length,D,CDR3
TRBV25-1,12,TRBD2,ASRLAGASGELF
TRBV11-2,14,TRBD2,ASSPDRASGRAEQF
TRBV5-4,12,NA,ASSFTGSQETQY
TRBV18,11,NA,ASSPAMNTEAF
TRBV4-1,14,NA,ASSQDARPYTDTQY
TRBV6-1,10,NA,ASSSLYDEQY
TRBV11-2,14,TRBD2,ASSSSGMGSYNEQF
TRBV5-4,17,TRBD1,ASSAAANKDRDSGNTIY
TRBV2,13,TRBD2,ASNEGLAGVETQY
TRBV5-1,12,NA,ASRLDGRTGELF
TRBV6-5,13,TRBD2,ASISGTSVYNEQF
TRBV19,11,NA,ASSLDYTDTQY
TRBV9,13,TRBD1,ASSATGYSNQPQH